This T cell receptor (beta chain) came from a study of cytomegalovirus exposure and HLA in healthy donors. The study's findings and limits: Equally common other TCR beta chains were less clonally expanded than HLA-associated ones, a later analysis found. In vitro work confirmed that three CMV-associated chains recognize CMV antigens.

Vbeta (60) and Jbeta (13) primers were used in the PCR. Only in-frame clones appear in the TCRdb table, and some are missing; sequencing was by immunoSEQ multiplex PCR. The table has over 100,000 clones, approximately 70% seen once. The CDR3 extends over 15 amino acids. V dropped 7 bases and J dropped 0 bases, with 16 bases sitting between them. Per the germline V gene, CDR1 is LNHDA and CDR2 is SQIVND (reference sequence). Worth noting for this clone: Its cognate antigen is unknown.

The chain joins TRBV19 to TRBJ2-7; D possibly corresponds to TRBD1 (7 bases). Sequencing used PBMCs. The clonotype was recovered from a man aged 30 to 45 in good health and CMV-seropositive. The CDR3, as DNA: TGTGCCAGTACGGTGGCAGGGGGGAGCTCCTACGAGCAGTACTTC. This encodes CASTVAGGSSYEQYF.